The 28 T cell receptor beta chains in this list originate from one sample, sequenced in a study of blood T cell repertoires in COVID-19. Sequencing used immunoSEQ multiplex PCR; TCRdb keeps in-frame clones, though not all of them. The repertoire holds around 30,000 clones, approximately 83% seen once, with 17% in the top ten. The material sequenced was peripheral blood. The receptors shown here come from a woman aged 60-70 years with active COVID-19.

Here the CDR3 DNA reads TGTGCCAGCAGCTTATCGGAGGCTAGCGGTGAAACCCAAGATACGCAGTATTTT. It specifies CASSLSEASGETQDTQYF. The chain recombines TRBV7-2 with TRBJ2-3; the match to TRBD2 covers 7 bases. The CDR3 loop spans 18 amino acids. The germline V gene encodes CDR1 SGHTA and CDR2 FQGNSA. Losses at the gene ends were 2 bases for V and 5 bases for J; bases not matched to a gene: 16.

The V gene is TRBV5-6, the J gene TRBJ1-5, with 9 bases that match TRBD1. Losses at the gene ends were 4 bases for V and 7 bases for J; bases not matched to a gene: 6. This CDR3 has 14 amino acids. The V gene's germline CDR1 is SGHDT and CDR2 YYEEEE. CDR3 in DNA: TGTGCCAGCAGCCCCTGGGACAGGGCCCAGCCCCAGCATTTT. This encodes CASSPWDRAQPQHF.

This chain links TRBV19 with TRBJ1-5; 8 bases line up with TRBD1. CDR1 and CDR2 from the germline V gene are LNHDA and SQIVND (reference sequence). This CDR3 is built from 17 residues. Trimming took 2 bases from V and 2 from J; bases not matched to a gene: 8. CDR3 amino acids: CASSIRDRGGGNQPQHF. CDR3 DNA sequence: TGTGCCAGTAGTATACGCGACAGGGGTGGTGGCAATCAGCCCCAGCATTTT.

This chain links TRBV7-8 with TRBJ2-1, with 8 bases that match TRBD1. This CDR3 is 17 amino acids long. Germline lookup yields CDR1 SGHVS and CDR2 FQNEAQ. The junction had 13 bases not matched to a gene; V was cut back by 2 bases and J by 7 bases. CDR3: CASSLQGARGLRNEQFF. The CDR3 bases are TGTGCCAGCAGCTTACAGGGGGCTAGGGGACTCCGAAATGAGCAGTTCTTC.

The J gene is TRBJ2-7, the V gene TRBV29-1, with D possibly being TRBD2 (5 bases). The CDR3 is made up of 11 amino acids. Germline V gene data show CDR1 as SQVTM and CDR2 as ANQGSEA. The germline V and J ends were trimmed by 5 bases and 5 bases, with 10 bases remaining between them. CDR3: CSVSLEDEQYF. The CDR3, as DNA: TGCAGCGTTTCACTGGAGGACGAGCAGTACTTC.

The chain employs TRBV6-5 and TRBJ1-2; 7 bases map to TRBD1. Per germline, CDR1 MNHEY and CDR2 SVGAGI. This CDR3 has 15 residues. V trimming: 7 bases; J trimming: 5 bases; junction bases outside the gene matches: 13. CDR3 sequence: CASKQGRNSPYGYTF. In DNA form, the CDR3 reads TGTGCCAGCAAACAGGGGAGAAATTCCCCGTATGGCTACACCTTC.

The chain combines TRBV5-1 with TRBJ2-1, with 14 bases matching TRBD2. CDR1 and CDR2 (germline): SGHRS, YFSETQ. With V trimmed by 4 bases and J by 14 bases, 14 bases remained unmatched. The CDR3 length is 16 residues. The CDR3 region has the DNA TGCGCCAGCAGCACAGGGACTAGCGGGAGATTGGGGTCCGAGTTCTTC. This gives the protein CASSTGTSGRLGSEFF.

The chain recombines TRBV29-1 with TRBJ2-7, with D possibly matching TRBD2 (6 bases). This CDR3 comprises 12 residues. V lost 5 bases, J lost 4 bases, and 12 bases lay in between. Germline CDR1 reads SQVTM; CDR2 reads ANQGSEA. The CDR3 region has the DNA TGCAGCGTTCGGGAAGGGAGGTACGAGCAGTACTTC. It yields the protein CSVREGRYEQYF.

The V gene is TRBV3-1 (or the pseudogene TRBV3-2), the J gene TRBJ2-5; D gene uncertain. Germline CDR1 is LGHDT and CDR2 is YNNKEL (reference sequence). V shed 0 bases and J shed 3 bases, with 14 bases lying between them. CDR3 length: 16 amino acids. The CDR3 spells CASSQEQTVNKETQYF. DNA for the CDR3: TGTGCCAGCAGCCAAGAACAAACAGTTAATAAAGAGACCCAGTACTTC.

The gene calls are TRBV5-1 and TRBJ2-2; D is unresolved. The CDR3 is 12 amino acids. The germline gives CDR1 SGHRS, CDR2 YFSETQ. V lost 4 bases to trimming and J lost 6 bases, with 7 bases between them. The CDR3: CASSLVAGELFF. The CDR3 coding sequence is TGCGCCAGCAGCCTCGTAGCCGGGGAGCTGTTTTTT.

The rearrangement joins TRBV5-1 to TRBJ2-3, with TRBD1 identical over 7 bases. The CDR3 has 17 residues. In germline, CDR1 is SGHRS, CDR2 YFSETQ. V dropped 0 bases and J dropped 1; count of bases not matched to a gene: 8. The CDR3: CASSLDEQGLRTDTQYF. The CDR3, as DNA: TGCGCCAGCAGCTTGGATGAACAGGGGCTCCGCACAGATACGCAGTATTTT. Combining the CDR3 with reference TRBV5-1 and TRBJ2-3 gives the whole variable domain KAGVTQTPRYLIKTRGQQVTLSCSPISGHRSVSWYQQTPGQGLQFLFEYFSETQRNKGNFPGRFSGRQFSNSRSEMNVSTLELGDSALYLCASSLDEQGLRTDTQYFGPGTRLTVL.

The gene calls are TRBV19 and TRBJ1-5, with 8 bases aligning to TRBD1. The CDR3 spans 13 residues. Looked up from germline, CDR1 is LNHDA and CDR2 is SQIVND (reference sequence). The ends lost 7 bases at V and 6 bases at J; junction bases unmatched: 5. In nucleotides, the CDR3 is TGTGCCAGTACCTCGGACAGGGTTCAGCCCCAGCATTTT. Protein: CASTSDRVQPQHF.

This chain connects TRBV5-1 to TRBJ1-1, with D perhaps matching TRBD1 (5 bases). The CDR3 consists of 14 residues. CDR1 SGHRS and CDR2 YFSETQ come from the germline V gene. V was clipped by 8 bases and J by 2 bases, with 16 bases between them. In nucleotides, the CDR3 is TGCGCCAGTGGGCTGGGGGGATTCAACACTGAAGCTTTCTTT. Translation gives CASGLGGFNTEAFF.

DNA of the CDR3: TGTGCCAGCAGCATTAGCGGGTCCTGGAACAATGAGCAGTTCTTC. Translated, it gives CASSISGSWNNEQFF. The gene calls are TRBV7-2 and TRBJ2-1; 7 bases are a match to TRBD2. CDR1 and CDR2 from the germline V gene are SGHTA and FQGNSA. This CDR3 region has 15 residues. V gave up 5 bases and J gave up 5 bases; unmatched junction bases: 9.

CDR3 region: CASSQDGGSTGELFF. CDR3 coding DNA: TGTGCCAGCAGCCAAGATGGGGGGAGCACCGGGGAGCTGTTTTTT. V usage is TRBV4-2 and J usage is TRBJ2-2; D is possibly TRBD2 (6 bases). This CDR3 is built from 15 residues. Germline CDR1 LGHNA, CDR2 YNFKEQ. The germline V and J ends were trimmed by 0 bases and 4 bases, with 9 bases remaining between them.

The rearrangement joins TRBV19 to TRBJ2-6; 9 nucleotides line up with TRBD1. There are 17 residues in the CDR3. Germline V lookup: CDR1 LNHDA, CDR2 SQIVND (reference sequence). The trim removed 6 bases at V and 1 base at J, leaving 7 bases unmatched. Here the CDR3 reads CASSEDRGSSGANVLTF. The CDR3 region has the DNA TGTGCCAGTAGCGAGGACAGGGGATCTTCTGGGGCCAACGTCCTGACTTTC.

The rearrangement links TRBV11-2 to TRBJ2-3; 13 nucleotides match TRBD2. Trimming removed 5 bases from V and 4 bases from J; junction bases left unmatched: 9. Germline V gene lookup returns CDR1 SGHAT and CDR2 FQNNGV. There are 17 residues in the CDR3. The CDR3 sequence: CASSLHGLAGASDTQYF. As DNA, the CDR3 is TGTGCCAGCAGCCTACACGGACTAGCGGGAGCATCAGATACGCAGTATTTT. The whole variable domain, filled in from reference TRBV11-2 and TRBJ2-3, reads EAGVAQSPRYKIIEKRQSVAFWCNPISGHATLYWYQQILGQGPKLLIQFQNNGVVDDSQLPKDRFSAERLKGVDSTLKIQPAKLEDSAVYLCASSLHGLAGASDTQYFGPGTRLTVL.

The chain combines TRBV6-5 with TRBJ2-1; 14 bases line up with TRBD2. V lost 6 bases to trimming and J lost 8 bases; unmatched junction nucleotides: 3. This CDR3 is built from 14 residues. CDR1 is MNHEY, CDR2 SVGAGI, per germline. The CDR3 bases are TGTGCCAGCAGCGGGACTAGCGGGAGATATGAGCAGTTCTTC. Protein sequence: CASSGTSGRYEQFF.

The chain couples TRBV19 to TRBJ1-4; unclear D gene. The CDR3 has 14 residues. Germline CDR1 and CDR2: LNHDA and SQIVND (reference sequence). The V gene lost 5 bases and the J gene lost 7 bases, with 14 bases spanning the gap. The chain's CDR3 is CASSPQAVSEKLFF. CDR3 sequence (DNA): TGTGCCAGTAGTCCGCAGGCCGTTAGTGAAAAACTGTTTTTT.

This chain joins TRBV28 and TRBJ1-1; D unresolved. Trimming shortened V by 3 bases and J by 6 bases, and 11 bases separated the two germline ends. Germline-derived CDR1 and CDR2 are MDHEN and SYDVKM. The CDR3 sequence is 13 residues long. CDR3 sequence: CASSFSLKPEAFF. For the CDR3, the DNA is TGTGCCAGCAGTTTTTCTCTGAAGCCTGAAGCTTTCTTT.

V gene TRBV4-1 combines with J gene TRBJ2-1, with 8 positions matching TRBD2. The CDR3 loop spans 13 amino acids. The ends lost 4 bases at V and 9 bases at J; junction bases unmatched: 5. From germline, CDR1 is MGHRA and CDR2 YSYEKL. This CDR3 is CASSRAGVPEQFF. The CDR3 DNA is TGCGCCAGCAGCCGAGCGGGAGTCCCTGAGCAGTTCTTC.

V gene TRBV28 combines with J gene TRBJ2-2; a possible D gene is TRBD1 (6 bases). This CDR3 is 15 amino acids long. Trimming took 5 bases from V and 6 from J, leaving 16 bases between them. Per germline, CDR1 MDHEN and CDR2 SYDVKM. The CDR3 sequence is CASSIMSGGPGELFF. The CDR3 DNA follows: TGTGCCAGCAGTATCATGAGTGGGGGCCCCGGGGAGCTGTTTTTT.

The CDR3 sequence: CASTLMPGHGELFF. The CDR3 DNA reads TGTGCCAGTACCCTAATGCCGGGTCACGGGGAGCTGTTTTTT. V gene TRBV19 combines with J gene TRBJ2-2; D is uncertain. CDR3 length: 14 residues. Trimming took off 7 bases at V and 7 bases at J, with 16 bases between the two ends. The V gene's germline CDR1 is LNHDA and CDR2 SQIVND (reference sequence).

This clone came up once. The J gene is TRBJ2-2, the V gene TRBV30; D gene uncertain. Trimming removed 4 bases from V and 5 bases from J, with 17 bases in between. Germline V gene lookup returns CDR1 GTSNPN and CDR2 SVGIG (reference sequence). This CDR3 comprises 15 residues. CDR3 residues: CAWTRIDSKTGELFF. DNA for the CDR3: TGTGCCTGGACCCGGATTGACTCAAAGACCGGGGAGCTGTTTTTT.

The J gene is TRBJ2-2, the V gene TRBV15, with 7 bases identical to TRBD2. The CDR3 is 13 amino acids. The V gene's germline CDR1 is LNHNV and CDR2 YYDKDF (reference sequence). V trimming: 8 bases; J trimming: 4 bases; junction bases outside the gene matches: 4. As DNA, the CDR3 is TGTGCCACCGGGAGGGGAAGCACCGGGGAGCTGTTTTTT. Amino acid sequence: CATGRGSTGELFF.

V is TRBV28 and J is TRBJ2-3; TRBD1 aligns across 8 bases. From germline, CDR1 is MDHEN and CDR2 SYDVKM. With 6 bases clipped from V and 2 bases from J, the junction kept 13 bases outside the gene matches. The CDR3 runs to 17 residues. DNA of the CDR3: TGTGCCAGCAGCCAAGCCCCGACAGGGGAGGTCACAGATACGCAGTATTTT. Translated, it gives CASSQAPTGEVTDTQYF.

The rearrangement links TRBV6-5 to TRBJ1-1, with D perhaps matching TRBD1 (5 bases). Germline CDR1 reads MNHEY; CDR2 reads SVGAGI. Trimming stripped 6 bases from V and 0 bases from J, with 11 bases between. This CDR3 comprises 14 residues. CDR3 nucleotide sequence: TGTGCCAGCAGAGAGACAGAGATGAACACTGAAGCTTTCTTT. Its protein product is CASRETEMNTEAFF.

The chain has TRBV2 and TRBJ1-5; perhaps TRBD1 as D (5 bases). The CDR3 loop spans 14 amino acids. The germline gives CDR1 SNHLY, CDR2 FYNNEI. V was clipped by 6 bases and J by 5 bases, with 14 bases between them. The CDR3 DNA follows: TGTGCCAGCAGCCAAGGTTCGGGGGATCAGCCCCAGCATTTT. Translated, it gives CASSQGSGDQPQHF.